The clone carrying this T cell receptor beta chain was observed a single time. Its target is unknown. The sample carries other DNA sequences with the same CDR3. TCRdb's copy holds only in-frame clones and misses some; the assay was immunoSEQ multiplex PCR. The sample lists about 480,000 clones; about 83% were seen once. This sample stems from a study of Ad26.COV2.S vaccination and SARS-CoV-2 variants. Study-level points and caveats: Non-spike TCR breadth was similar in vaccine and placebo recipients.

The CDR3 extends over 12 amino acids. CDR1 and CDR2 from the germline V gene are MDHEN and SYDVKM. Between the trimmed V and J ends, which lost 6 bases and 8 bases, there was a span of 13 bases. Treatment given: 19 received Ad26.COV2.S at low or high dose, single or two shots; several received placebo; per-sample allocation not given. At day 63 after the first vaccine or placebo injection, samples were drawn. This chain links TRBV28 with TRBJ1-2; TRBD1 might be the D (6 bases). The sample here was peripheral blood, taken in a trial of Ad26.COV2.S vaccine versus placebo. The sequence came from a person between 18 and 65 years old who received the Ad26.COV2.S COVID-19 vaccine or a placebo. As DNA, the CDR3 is TGTGCCAGCAGCCGGGGGGCGGGGGGCTACACCTTC. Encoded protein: CASSRGAGGYTF.